Following are 16 T cell receptor beta chains from one sample sequenced in a study of T cells in tuberculosis. Clones were read by immunoSEQ multiplex PCR, and TCRdb kept only the in-frame ones, dropping some. Altogether tens of thousands of clones are present, less than 95% being singletons, with the ten largest covering approximately 2.3%. Regarding time point: new active TB diagnosis, blood taken before or within 7 days of starting treatment. The sample in question was PBMCs, obtained at tuberculosis diagnosis. Receptor source: an adult with tuberculosis.

This chain's CDR3 is CASGGDSVNSPLHF. CDR3 in DNA: TGTGCTAGTGGTGGGGACAGTGTTAATTCACCCCTCCACTTT. The rearrangement uses TRBV12-5 and TRBJ1-6, with 7 bases matching TRBD1. The V and J ends lost 5 bases and 6 bases, in that order; junction bases with no gene match: 4. Germline V gene sequence: CDR1 LGHNT, CDR2 FRNRAP. The CDR3 totals 14 residues.

This chain connects TRBV9 to TRBJ1-2; maybe TRBD1 (6 bases). The V gene's germline CDR1 is SGDLS and CDR2 YYNGEE. V was cut by 3 bases and J by 4 bases, with 19 bases left in between. The CDR3 contains 16 residues. The CDR3 coding sequence is TGTGCCAGCAGCGGACCTCTCCAGGGGTCGAGCTATGGCTACACCTTC. Protein: CASSGPLQGSSYGYTF.

This chain uses TRBV27 with TRBJ2-5, with 9 positions matching TRBD1. The CDR3 has 16 residues. Germline V gene data show CDR1 as MNHEY and CDR2 as SMNVEV (reference sequence). With V trimmed by 5 bases and J by 0 bases, 7 bases remained unmatched. As DNA, the CDR3 is TGTGCCAGCAGTCATACAGGGGGCGGGTACCAAGAGACCCAGTACTTC. It translates to CASSHTGGGYQETQYF.

The rearrangement links TRBV6-6 to TRBJ2-3; weak D call: TRBD2 (6 bases). From germline, CDR1 is MNHNY and CDR2 SVGAGI (reference sequence). The length of the CDR3 is 15 residues. V was clipped by 2 bases and J by 6 bases, with 15 bases between them. The CDR3 DNA reads as TGTGCCAGCAGTTACGTTGTCAGCGGGTGGGATACGCAGTATTTT. Protein: CASSYVVSGWDTQYF.

The chain links TRBV2 to TRBJ2-1, with 9 bases aligning to TRBD2. Trimming took 3 bases from V and 9 from J; bases not matched to a gene: 3. The CDR3 loop spans 13 amino acids. Germline V gives CDR1 SNHLY, CDR2 FYNNEI. The CDR3 DNA reads as TGTGCCAGCAGTGATCGTAGCGGGGGTGAGCAGTTCTTC. Its translation: CASSDRSGGEQFF.

The genes are TRBV19 and TRBJ2-3, with TRBD2 matching 8 bases. With V trimmed by 1 base and J by 3 bases, 9 bases remained unmatched. CDR3 length: 17 amino acids. Germline CDR1 is LNHDA and CDR2 is SQIVND (reference sequence). The CDR3 nucleotides read TGTGCCAGTAGTATAGGGCGCCCAGCGGGGGTTACAGATACGCAGTATTTT. It is translated as CASSIGRPAGVTDTQYF.

The V call is TRBV5-6, the J call TRBJ2-1, with 7 positions matching TRBD1. With 2 bases clipped from V and 0 bases from J, the junction kept 8 bases outside the gene matches. From germline, CDR1 is SGHDT and CDR2 YYEEEE. The CDR3 is 17 residues long. CDR3 sequence: CASSLQGPLSSYNEQFF. CDR3 coding DNA: TGTGCCAGCAGCTTACAGGGGCCCCTAAGCTCCTACAATGAGCAGTTCTTC.

V and J are TRBV6-5 and TRBJ1-4, with 7 bases that match TRBD1. The V gene end was trimmed by 0 bases and the J gene end by 7 bases; junction bases not matched to a gene: 5. The CDR3 loop spans 15 amino acids. CDR1 and CDR2 from the germline V gene are MNHEY and SVGAGI. CDR3 residues: CASSYSYRGGEKLFF. DNA of the CDR3: TGTGCCAGCAGTTACTCGTACAGGGGTGGTGAAAAACTGTTTTTT.

The chain joins TRBV11-2 to TRBJ2-1, with 8 positions matching TRBD2. This CDR3 is built from 15 residues. The germline V gene encodes CDR1 SGHAT and CDR2 FQNNGV. The J segment lost 0 bases and the V segment lost 7 bases, leaving 5 bases of the junction unmatched. In nucleotides, the CDR3 is TGTGCCAGCACCTCGGGGGGGGGCTCCTACAATGAGCAGTTCTTC. Its protein is CASTSGGGSYNEQFF.

The CDR3 protein is CASRDTGTGSNQPQHF. The CDR3 DNA reads TGTGCCAGCAGAGATACCGGGACAGGTAGCAATCAGCCCCAGCATTTT. The chain carries TRBV2 and TRBJ1-5; TRBD1 matches at 8 bases. This CDR3 has 16 residues. Germline CDR1 and CDR2: SNHLY and FYNNEI. The V gene end was trimmed by 6 bases and the J gene end by 0 bases; junction bases not matched to a gene: 7.

This clone was seen once. CDR3 region: CASSDGTGQGTEAFF. The CDR3 region has the DNA TGTGCCAGCAGTGACGGGACAGGGCAGGGCACTGAAGCTTTCTTT. This rearrangement joins TRBV6-4 to TRBJ1-1; 9 bases are a match to TRBD1. With 2 bases clipped from V and 4 bases from J, the junction kept 5 bases outside the gene matches. This CDR3 is 15 amino acids long. Germline CDR1 reads MRHNA; CDR2 reads SNTAGT.

This clone was seen a handful of times. The rearrangement links TRBV27 to TRBJ1-6, with D hard to call. The CDR3 totals 16 residues. V gave up 7 bases and J gave up 0 bases, with 13 bases separating them. Germline CDR1 reads MNHEY; CDR2 reads SMNVEV (reference sequence). DNA of the CDR3: TGTGCCAGCACCCCGAGCAGGTCCTCCTATAATTCACCCCTCCACTTT. It encodes CASTPSRSSYNSPLHF.

The J gene is TRBJ1-1, the V gene TRBV4-1; 10 bases are shared with TRBD1. V trimming: 0 bases; J trimming: 11 bases; junction bases outside the gene matches: 3. The V gene's germline CDR1 is MGHRA and CDR2 YSYEKL. This CDR3 contains 13 residues. The CDR3 sequence is CASSQDMGQGAFF. The CDR3 DNA is TGCGCCAGCAGCCAAGATATGGGACAGGGGGCTTTCTTT.

The chain links TRBV6-1 to TRBJ2-1; 9 positions match TRBD2. The length of the CDR3 is 15 residues. Germline lookup yields CDR1 MNHNS and CDR2 SASEGT. The junction had 13 bases not matched to a gene; V was cut back by 6 bases and J by 10 bases. CDR3 in amino acids: CASSTTSGLPREQFF. Here the CDR3 DNA reads TGTGCCAGCAGCACTACTAGCGGGCTTCCTCGGGAGCAGTTCTTC.

CDR3 DNA: TGTGCCACCCTCGGGAGGGACAGCAAAAACATTCAGTACTTC. Its translation: CATLGRDSKNIQYF. The chain combines TRBV25-1 with TRBJ2-4, with D possibly matching TRBD2 (8 bases). The V end was cut by 10 bases, the J end by 3 bases, with 16 bases between. CDR1 MGHDK and CDR2 SYGVNS come from the germline V gene. The CDR3 covers 14 residues. Drawing the rest from reference TRBV25-1 and TRBJ2-4, the complete variable domain is EADIYQTPRYLVIGTGKKITLECSQTMGHDKMYWYQQDPGMELHLIHYSYGVNSTEKGDLSSESTVSRIRTEHFPLTLESARPSHTSQYLCATLGRDSKNIQYFGAGTRLSVL.

This chain links TRBV29-1 with TRBJ2-1; D is perhaps TRBD1 (6 bases). The CDR3 spans 13 residues. Germline-derived CDR1 and CDR2 are SQVTM and ANQGSEA. Between the trimmed V and J ends, which lost 7 bases and 7 bases, there was a span of 17 bases. The CDR3 DNA is TGCAGCGCCGGACAGAAGGTTGATAATGAGCAGTTCTTC. As protein: CSAGQKVDNEQFF.